A selection of T cell receptor beta chains follows, all from one sample in a study of early T cells in non-severe SARS-CoV-2 infection. TCRdb independently ran MiXCR on the 5' RACE reads; one entry per CDR3 protein. Among some 76,000 distinct CDR3 sequences listed, around 15% were seen once. The sequenced material came from whole blood. The receptor set was obtained from an adult who was a healthcare worker with PCR-confirmed SARS-CoV-2 infection or an uninfected control (not recorded which). CDR3s include the opening cysteine and the closing phenylalanine or tryptophan.

J gene | V gene | CDR3 protein
TRBJ1-1 | TRBV12-3/TRBV12-4 | CASSLFLVGVTEAFF
TRBJ1-6 | TRBV18 | CASSPWVDSPLHF
TRBJ1-6 | TRBV20-1 | CSAGGEGNSPLHF
TRBJ1-5 | TRBV6-6 | CASSDRGHQPQHF
TRBJ1-1 | TRBV5-4 | CASSLDPGLMNTEAFF
TRBJ2-7 | TRBV20-1 | CSARGNQGALPPYEQYF
TRBJ1-2 | TRBV6-5 | CASSYSRGYYGYTF
TRBJ1-1 | TRBV5-1 | CASKTGDIAFF
TRBJ2-1 | TRBV6-2/TRBV6-3 | CASSLYTGSDEQFF
TRBJ1-1 | TRBV6-5 | CASSGTGEAFF
TRBJ1-5 | TRBV5-5 | CASSNHRDGSLQPQHF
TRBJ2-5 | TRBV18 | CASSGTSGGLRETQYF
TRBJ1-2 | TRBV7-2 | CASSADPTGNGYTF
TRBJ2-3 | TRBV2 | CASSRLAGGLIGTDTQYF
TRBJ2-5 | TRBV3-1 | CASSQGWGSGETQYF
TRBJ1-5 | TRBV6-5 | CASSPQGASSNQPQHF
TRBJ1-2 | TRBV29-1 | CSVERSTGGAYGYTF
TRBJ1-2 | TRBV29-1 | CSVEVVLGTGHGYTF
TRBJ1-1 | TRBV27 | CASSLRTINAEAFF
TRBJ2-5 | TRBV28 | CATWGEGYQETQYF
TRBJ2-7 | TRBV14 | CASSSFPGASYEQYF
TRBJ1-2 | TRBV18 | CASSLRGAGYGYTF
TRBJ2-5 | TRBV7-3 | CASSPLSSGVETQYF
TRBJ2-1 | TRBV5-1 | CASSRGPSESYNEQFF
TRBJ2-4 | TRBV28 | CASGTLTGTGEFDIQYF
TRBJ2-5 | TRBV2 | CASSEADSGTQYF
TRBJ2-3 | TRBV12-3/TRBV12-4 | CASSLRGGGLSTDTQYF
TRBJ2-7 | TRBV27 | CASRQSTGRPYEQYF
TRBJ2-7 | TRBV14 | CASSQGLGLAREQYF
TRBJ1-1 | TRBV20-1 | CSARVGSTEAFF
TRBJ1-2 | TRBV3-1 | CASSPPGSRVGYTF
TRBJ2-2 | TRBV19 | CASSMSDITGELFF
TRBJ2-7 | TRBV4-2 | CASSQSSGGYSYEQYF
TRBJ1-1 | TRBV6-1 | CASSEGIPGQAEVFF
TRBJ2-5 | TRBV28 | CASSPRETQYF
TRBJ1-1 | TRBV3-1 | CASSQDAGRAFF
TRBJ2-1 | TRBV6-6 | CASSYLGEGNEQFF
TRBJ2-4 | TRBV2 | CVSWGNIQYF
TRBJ1-1 | TRBV18 | CASSPGRSEAFF
TRBJ2-3 | TRBV29-1 | CSVARGGSTDTQYF
TRBJ2-6 | TRBV10-3 | CALGTTGANVLTF
TRBJ2-1 | TRBV23-1 | CASSHPQWGSSYNEQFF
TRBJ2-4 | TRBV29-1 | CSVEHLQNIQYF
TRBJ2-1 | TRBV29-1 | CSAGGIPSGEQFF
TRBJ2-3 | TRBV10-3 | CAISDRVHTDTQYF
TRBJ2-7 | TRBV5-5 | CASSLVGEQYF
TRBJ2-2 | TRBV20-1 | CSAREQGSTGELFF
TRBJ1-4 | TRBV20-1 | CSATHDLNEKLFF
TRBJ2-1 | TRBV28 | CASSYSSYNEQFF
TRBJ1-2 | TRBV30 | CAWSVVGDGYTF
TRBJ1-5 | TRBV10-3 | CAIKAEAGNQPQHF
TRBJ2-2 | TRBV28 | CASTPPRKAGELFF